This entry concerns a single T cell receptor (beta chain). The source of the sample is a study of blood T cell repertoires in COVID-19. J gave up 3 bases and V 1 base, and 4 bases lay outside the gene matches. The CDR3 contains 15 residues. CDR1 is MNHEY, CDR2 SMNVEV, per germline (reference sequence). Some clones are missing from TCRdb's copy, which holds only in-frame ones; the method was immunoSEQ multiplex PCR. This table holds fewer than 300,000 clones, around 80% found once. This TCR came from a man aged 35 to 55 who had been exposed to COVID-19. The chain employs TRBV27 and TRBJ2-7, with 9 bases lining up with TRBD1. The specimen sequenced was PBMCs or T cells enriched from blood (not recorded which). CDR3 DNA sequence: TGTGCCAGCAGTTTATTCACAGGGGGCGGCTACGAGCAGTACTTC. Amino acids: CASSLFTGGGYEQYF.